A single T cell receptor (beta chain) is shown here with its context. The data were taken from a study of blood T cell repertoires in COVID-19. Study in general: Samples came from the United States, Italy and Spain, spanning acute and convalescent COVID-19. The analysed material was cDNA or gDNA that came from T cells, B-cell-depleted T cells, or PBMCs.

In the source study's methods: Amplification with reference gene primers provided the estimates of nucleated cell counts. Sequencing was performed with immunoSEQ multiplex PCR; in TCRdb, only in-frame clones are kept and a portion is missing. V, J and clone size derive from that table, while D and trimming were established from the DNA sequence. Among 93,000 or so clones listed, roughly 85% were seen once. There are 17 residues in the CDR3. Germline loops: CDR1 PRHDT, CDR2 FYEKMQ (reference sequence). After removal of 5 bases from V and 1 base from J, the junction contained 12 bases not matched to a gene.

The sample was peripheral blood. The chain is built from TRBV13 and TRBJ2-5, with 8 bases identical to TRBD1. The clonotype comes from a man aged 50 or older in a cohort sampled during active COVID-19. The CDR3 reads CASSTTFRGPAQETQYF. CDR3 bases: TGTGCCAGCAGCACCACCTTCAGGGGGCCCGCCCAAGAGACCCAGTACTTC. Looking up the rest from reference TRBV13 and TRBJ2-5 gives the full variable domain: AAGVIQSPRHLIKEKRETATLKCYPIPRHDTVYWYQQGPGQDPQFLISFYEKMQSDKGSIPDRFSAQQFSDYHSELNMSSLELGDSALYFCASSTTFRGPAQETQYFGPGTRLLVL.